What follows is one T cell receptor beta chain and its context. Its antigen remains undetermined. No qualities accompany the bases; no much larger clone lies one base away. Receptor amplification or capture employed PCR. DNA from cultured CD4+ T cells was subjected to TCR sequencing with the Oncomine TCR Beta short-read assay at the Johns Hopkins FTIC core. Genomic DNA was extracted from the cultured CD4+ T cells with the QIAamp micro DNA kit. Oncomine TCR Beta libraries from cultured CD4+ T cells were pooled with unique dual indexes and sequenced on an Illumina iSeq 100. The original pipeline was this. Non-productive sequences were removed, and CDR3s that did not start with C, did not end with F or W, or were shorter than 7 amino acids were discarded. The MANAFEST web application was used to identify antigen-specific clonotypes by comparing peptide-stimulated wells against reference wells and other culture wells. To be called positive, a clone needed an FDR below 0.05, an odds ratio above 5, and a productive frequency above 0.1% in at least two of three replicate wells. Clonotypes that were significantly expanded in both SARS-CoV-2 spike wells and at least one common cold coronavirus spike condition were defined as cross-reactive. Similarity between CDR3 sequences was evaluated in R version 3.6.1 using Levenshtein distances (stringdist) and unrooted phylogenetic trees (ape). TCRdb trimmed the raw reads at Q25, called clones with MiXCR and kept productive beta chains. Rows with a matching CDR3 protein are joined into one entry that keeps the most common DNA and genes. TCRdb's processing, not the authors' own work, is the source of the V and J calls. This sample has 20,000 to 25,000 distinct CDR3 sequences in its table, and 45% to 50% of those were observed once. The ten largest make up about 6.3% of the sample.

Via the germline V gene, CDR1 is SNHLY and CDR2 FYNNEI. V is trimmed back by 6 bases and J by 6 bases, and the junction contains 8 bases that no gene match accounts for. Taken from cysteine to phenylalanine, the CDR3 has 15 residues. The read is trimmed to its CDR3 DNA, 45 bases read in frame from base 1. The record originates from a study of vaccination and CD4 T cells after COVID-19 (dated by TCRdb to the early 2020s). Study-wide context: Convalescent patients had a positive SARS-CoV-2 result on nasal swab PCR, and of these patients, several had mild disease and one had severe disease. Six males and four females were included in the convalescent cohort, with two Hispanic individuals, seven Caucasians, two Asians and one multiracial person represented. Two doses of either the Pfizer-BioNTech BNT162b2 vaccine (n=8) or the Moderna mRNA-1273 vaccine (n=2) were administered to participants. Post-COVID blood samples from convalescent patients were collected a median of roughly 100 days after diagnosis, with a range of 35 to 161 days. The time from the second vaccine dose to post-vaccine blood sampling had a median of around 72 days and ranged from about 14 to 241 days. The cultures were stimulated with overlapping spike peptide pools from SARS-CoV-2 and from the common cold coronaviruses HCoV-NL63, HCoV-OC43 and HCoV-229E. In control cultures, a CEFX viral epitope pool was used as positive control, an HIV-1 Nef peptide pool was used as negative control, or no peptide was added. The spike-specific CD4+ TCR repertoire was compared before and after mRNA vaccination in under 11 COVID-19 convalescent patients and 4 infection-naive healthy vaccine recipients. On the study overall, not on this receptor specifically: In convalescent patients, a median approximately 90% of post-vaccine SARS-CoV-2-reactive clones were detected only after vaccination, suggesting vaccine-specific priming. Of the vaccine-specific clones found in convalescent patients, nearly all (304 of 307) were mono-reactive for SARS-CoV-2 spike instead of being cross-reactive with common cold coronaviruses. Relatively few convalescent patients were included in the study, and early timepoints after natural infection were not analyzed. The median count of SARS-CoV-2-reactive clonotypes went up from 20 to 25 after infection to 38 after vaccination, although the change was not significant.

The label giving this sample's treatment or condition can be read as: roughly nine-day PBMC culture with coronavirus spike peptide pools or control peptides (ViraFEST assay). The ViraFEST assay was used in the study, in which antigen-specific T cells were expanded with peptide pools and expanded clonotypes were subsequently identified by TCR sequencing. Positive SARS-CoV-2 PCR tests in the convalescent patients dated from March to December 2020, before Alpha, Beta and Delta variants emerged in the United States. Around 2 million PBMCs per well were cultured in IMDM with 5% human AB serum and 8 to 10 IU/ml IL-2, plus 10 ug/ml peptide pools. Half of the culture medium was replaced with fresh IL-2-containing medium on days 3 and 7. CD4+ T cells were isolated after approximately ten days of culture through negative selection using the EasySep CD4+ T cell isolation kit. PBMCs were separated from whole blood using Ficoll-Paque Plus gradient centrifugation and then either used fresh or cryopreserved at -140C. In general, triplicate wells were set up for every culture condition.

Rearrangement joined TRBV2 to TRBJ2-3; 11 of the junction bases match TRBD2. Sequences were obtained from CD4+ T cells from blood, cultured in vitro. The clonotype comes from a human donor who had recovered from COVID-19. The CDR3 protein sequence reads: CASSPLAGGSDTQYF. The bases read TGTGCCAGCAGCCCTCTAGCGGGGGGCTCGGATACGCAGTATTTT.